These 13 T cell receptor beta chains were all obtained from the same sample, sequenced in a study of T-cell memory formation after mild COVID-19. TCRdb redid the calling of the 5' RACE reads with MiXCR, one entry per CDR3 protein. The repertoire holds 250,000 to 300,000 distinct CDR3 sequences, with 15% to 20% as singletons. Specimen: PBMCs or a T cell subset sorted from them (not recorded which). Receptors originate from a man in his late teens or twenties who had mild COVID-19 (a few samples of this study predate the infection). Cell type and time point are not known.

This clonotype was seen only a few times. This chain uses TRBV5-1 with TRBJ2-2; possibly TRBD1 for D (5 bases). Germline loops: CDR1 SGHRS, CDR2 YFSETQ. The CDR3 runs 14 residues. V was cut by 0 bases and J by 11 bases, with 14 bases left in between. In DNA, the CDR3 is TGCGCCAGCAGCTTGGCTATGGCCCAGGGTGAGCTGTTTTTT. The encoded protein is CASSLAMAQGELFF.

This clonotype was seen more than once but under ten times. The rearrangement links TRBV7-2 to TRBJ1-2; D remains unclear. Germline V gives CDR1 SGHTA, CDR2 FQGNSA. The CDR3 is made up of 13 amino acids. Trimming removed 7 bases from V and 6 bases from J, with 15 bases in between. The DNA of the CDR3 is TGTGCCAGCAACCTCCCCTTGGCCCATGGCTACACCTTC. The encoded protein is CASNLPLAHGYTF.

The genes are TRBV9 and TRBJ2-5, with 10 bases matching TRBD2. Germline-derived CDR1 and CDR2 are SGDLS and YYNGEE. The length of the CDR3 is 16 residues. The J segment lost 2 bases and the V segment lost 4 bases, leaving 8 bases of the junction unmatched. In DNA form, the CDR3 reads TGTGCCAGCAGCCCAATCGGACTAGCGGCACAAGAGACCCAGTACTTC. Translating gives CASSPIGLAAQETQYF.

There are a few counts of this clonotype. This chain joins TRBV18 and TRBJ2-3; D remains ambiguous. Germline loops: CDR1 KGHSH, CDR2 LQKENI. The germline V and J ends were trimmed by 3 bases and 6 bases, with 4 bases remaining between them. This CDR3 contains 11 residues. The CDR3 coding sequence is TGTGCCAGCTCACCGTGGGATACGCAGTATTTT. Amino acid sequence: CASSPWDTQYF.

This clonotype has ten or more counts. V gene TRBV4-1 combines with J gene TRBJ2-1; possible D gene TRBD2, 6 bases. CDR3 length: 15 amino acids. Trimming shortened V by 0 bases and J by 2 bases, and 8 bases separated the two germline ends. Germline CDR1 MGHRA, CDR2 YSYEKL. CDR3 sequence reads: CASSQEGGTYNEQFF. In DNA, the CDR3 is TGCGCCAGCAGCCAAGAGGGAGGCACCTACAATGAGCAGTTCTTC.

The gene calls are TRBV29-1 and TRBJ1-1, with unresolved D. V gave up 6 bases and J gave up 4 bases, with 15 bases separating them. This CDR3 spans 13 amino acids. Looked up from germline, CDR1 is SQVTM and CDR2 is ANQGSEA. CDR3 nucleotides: TGCAGCGTATCTCCTGGAATGAGCACTGAAGCTTTCTTT. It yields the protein CSVSPGMSTEAFF.

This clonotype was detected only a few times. CDR3 DNA sequence: TGCGCCAGCAGCCGCCCCTCGGGGTGGGGCGTCCTCTCGGGTGGCTACACCTTC. Amino acid sequence: CASSRPSGWGVLSGGYTF. The chain employs TRBV5-1 and TRBJ1-2; TRBD1 is a possible D gene (5 bases). V lost 4 bases and J 7 bases, leaving 29 bases between the germline ends. Germline V gene lookup returns CDR1 SGHRS and CDR2 YFSETQ. The CDR3 covers 18 residues.

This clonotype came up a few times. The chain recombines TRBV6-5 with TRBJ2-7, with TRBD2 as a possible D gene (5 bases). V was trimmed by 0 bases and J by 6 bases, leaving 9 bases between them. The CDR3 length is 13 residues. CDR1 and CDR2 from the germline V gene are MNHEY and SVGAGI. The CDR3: CASSYSLVTEQYF. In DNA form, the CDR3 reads TGTGCCAGCAGTTACTCACTAGTAACCGAGCAGTACTTC.

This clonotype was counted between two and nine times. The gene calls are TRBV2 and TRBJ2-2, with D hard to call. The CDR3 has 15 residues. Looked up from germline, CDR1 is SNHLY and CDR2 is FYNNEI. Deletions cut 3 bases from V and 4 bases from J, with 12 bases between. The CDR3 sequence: CASSDGYLGTGELFF. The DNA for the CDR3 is TGTGCCAGCAGTGACGGGTACCTGGGCACCGGGGAGCTGTTTTTT.

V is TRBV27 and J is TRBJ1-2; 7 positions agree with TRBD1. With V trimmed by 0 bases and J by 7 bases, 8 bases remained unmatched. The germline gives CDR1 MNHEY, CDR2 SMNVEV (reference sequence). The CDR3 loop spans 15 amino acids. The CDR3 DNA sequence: TGTGCCAGCAGTTTATCGATCTCAGGGGGATTTGGCTACACCTTC. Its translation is CASSLSISGGFGYTF.

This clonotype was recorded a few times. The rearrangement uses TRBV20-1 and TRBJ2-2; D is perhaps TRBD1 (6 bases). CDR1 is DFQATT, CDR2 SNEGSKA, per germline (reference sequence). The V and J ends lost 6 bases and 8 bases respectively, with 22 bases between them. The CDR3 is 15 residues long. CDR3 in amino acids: CSAESGTHPWGELFF. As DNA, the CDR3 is TGCAGTGCGGAGTCCGGGACACACCCCTGGGGGGAGCTGTTTTTT.

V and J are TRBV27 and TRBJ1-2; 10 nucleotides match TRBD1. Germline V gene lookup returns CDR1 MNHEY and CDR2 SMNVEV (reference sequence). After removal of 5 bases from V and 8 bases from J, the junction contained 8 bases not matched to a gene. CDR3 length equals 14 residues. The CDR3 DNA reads TGTGCCAGCAGTCGGAGACAGGGGGCGTGGGGCTACACCTTC. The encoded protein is CASSRRQGAWGYTF.

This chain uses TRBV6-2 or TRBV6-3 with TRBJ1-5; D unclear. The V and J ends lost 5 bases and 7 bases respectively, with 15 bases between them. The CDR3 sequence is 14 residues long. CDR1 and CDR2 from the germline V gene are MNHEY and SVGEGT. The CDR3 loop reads CASSRAGLWQPQHF. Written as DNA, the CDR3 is TGTGCCAGCAGTCGTGCCGGTTTGTGGCAGCCCCAGCATTTT.